This passage covers 10 T cell receptor beta chains from one sample sequenced in a study of T-cell reconstitution after alpha-beta-depleted transplantation in children. TCRbeta library construction was performed incorporating unique molecular identifiers. TCRdb itself ran the PCR reads through MiXCR, one entry per CDR3 protein. Here the sample spans approximately 390,000 distinct CDR3 sequences, roughly 11% being singletons. This material consisted of PBMCs from the stem cell graft donor, taken from the stem cell graft. These receptors came from a human donor who donated a stem cell graft to a child with acute myeloid leukemia.

The chain has TRBV4-2 and TRBJ2-5; 12 nucleotides align to TRBD2. Trimming removed 5 bases from V and 2 bases from J; junction bases left unmatched: 3. CDR3 length equals 15 residues. Per the germline V gene, CDR1 is LGHNA and CDR2 is YNFKEQ. The CDR3 bases are TGTGCCAGCAGCGGCGGGACTAGCGGGCAAGAGACCCAGTACTTC. It is translated as CASSGGTSGQETQYF.

This clonotype was picked up a small number of times. J is TRBJ1-2 and V is TRBV4-2, with D tentatively TRBD1 (5 bases). The CDR3 spans 13 residues. CDR1 is LGHNA and CDR2 is YNFKEQ in the germline V gene. Trimming shortened V by 1 base and J by 8 bases, and 11 bases separated the two germline ends. Here the CDR3 DNA reads TGTGCCAGCAGCCAAGTCTCGGGGGAGGGCTACACCTTC. Translating it yields CASSQVSGEGYTF.

This clonotype was counted only a few times. The chain links TRBV21-1 to TRBJ2-3; the D segment call TRBD2 is taken from the table without a DNA check. TRBV21-1 is described as a pseudogene. CDR3 length: 17 amino acids. CDR3 DNA sequence: TGTGCCAGCCTCAAGGGGTCGCTAGCGGGAGCCACAGATACGCAGTATTTT. Amino acids: CASLKGSLAGATDTQYF.

This clonotype occurred many times. V gene TRBV27 combines with J gene TRBJ2-1; D gene ambiguous. The V end was cut by 7 bases, the J end by 5 bases, with 21 bases between. Germline CDR1 is MNHEY and CDR2 is SMNVEV (reference sequence). This CDR3 has 16 residues. The CDR3 spells CASKPLDIRNDNEQFF. The DNA for the CDR3 is TGTGCCAGCAAACCATTAGACATACGTAACGACAATGAGCAGTTCTTC.

This clonotype appeared a few times. CDR3 sequence reads: CATSREPLLAGVDTQYF. CDR3 DNA: TGTGCCACCAGCAGAGAGCCCCTACTAGCGGGAGTGGATACGCAGTATTTT. The chain links TRBV15 to TRBJ2-3; 11 nucleotides align to TRBD2. In germline, CDR1 is LNHNV, CDR2 YYDKDF (reference sequence). The V and J ends lost 0 bases and 6 bases, in that order; junction bases with no gene match: 8. CDR3 length: 17 residues.

V usage is TRBV5-1 and J usage is TRBJ2-5, with TRBD2 matching 11 bases. Germline lookup yields CDR1 SGHRS and CDR2 YFSETQ. This CDR3 has 16 amino acids. Losses at the gene ends were 7 bases for V and 5 bases for J; bases not matched to a gene: 13. CDR3 DNA: TGCGCCAGCGGGCCGGGAACTAGCGGGGGTTCGGAGACCCAGTACTTC. It encodes CASGPGTSGGSETQYF.

The rearrangement joins TRBV12-3 or TRBV12-4 to TRBJ1-3, with D maybe TRBD1 (5 bases). V was trimmed by 5 bases and J by 4 bases, leaving 18 bases between them. The CDR3 has 16 amino acids. As DNA, the CDR3 is TGTGCCAGCAGTCCCCCGGGAGGGGTGGCGGGAAACACCATATATTTT. It yields the protein CASSPPGGVAGNTIYF.

The gene calls are TRBV20-1 and TRBJ1-5; D remains unclear. The CDR3 runs to 18 residues. Trimming removed 0 bases from V and 1 base from J, with 19 bases in between. Germline assignment: CDR1 DFQATT and CDR2 SNEGSKA (reference sequence). CDR3 region: CSARDREGASGSNQPQHF. The DNA of the CDR3 is TGCAGTGCTAGAGATCGGGAGGGTGCTAGCGGAAGCAATCAGCCCCAGCATTTT.

At least ten counts were recorded for this clonotype. V usage is TRBV29-1 and J usage is TRBJ2-7; TRBD2 matches 8 bases. This CDR3 is 14 amino acids long. Looked up from germline, CDR1 is SQVTM and CDR2 is ANQGSEA. J gave up 2 bases and V 6 bases, and 9 bases lay outside the gene matches. The CDR3 sequence: CSVGGLGEAYEQYF. The CDR3 coding sequence is TGCAGCGTCGGGGGACTAGGAGAGGCCTACGAGCAGTACTTC.

CDR3 protein: CASSLVPIGTDTQYF. CDR3 DNA sequence: TGTGCCAGCAGCTTAGTCCCAATAGGGACAGATACGCAGTATTTT. The rearrangement uses TRBV7-2 and TRBJ2-3; D call uncertain. Trimming stripped 1 base from V and 3 bases from J, with 11 bases between. Germline V gene sequence: CDR1 SGHTA, CDR2 FQGNSA. This CDR3 is 15 amino acids long.